This T cell receptor (beta chain) was identified during a study of blood T cell repertoires in COVID-19 (dated by TCRdb to 2019 to 2021). At the level of the whole study: Collaborator samples came from the United States, Italy and Spain and covered acute and convalescent phases of COVID-19. The repertoires were released in a freely available public database intended as a resource for research on the immune response to SARS-CoV-2. Samples were obtained from the ongoing ImmuneRACE study (first 160 participants) and from 950 to 1,500 subjects provided by 6 global collaborators. HLA class I and class II types, where available, came from metadata supplied by the sample provider rather than from assay-based typing. The material from the prospective study consisted of cDNA or gDNA derived from T cells, B-cell-depleted T cells, or PBMCs. Subjects who had been exposed to COVID-19, were actively infected with it, or had recovered from it provided the deeply sampled blood TCRbeta repertoires that made up the dataset. Sample metadata almost always included a de-identified subject ID, COVID-19 status, age in years and sex. Study-wide conclusions, independent of this receptor: The quantity of clinical and demographic metadata differed by source and by participant and was supplied without curation.

The CDR3 measures 15 amino acids from cysteine to phenylalanine. The kept DNA is CDR3 alone, 45 bases in frame from the first base. The germline V gene (reference sequence) specifies MNHEY as CDR1 and SMNVEV as CDR2. V and J are truncated by 1 base and 2 bases respectively, leaving an intervening sequence of 8 bases. The immunoSEQ Assay, a bias-controlled multiplex PCR, was used to amplify TCRbeta CDR3 regions from genomic DNA. In the paper's pipeline: Nucleated cell counts per sample were estimated from amplification of reference gene primers within the assay. To quantify the absolute abundance of each unique TCRbeta CDR3 rearrangement, sequence reads were collapsed and filtered. Productive Simpson clonality was computed per sample as the square root of Simpson's diversity index over productive rearrangements. TCRdb's version of the immuneACCESS table is confined to in-frame rearrangements and falls short of the full clone set. An unresolved V gene accounts for under half of the shortfall where checked; the remainder is of unknown origin. The V and J calls and clone size were taken over from that table, and D and trimming were inferred from the DNA. This sample gives 150,000 to 200,000 clones in total; approximately 90% of them show up just once. Less than 0.85% of the sample lies in the top ten.

In the prospective study, participants were roughly 18 to 95 years old, resided in approximately 22 geographic areas of the United States, and were enrolled through a virtual design. In the prospective study, participants were assigned to cohorts based on the clinical history participants reported in a screening survey and a study questionnaire. ImmuneRACE Cohort 3 recovered participants were defined by two consecutive negative NP/OP PCR tests, healthcare professional clearance, or symptom resolution. Mobile phlebotomists in the prospective study collected whole blood, serum and a nasopharyngeal or oropharyngeal swab from every participant. Additional blood draws and questionnaires over an approximately two-month period could optionally be provided by prospective study participants. Before DNA extraction, blood samples from the prospective study were shipped at room temperature or frozen. Notes on this clone: The antigen it recognizes is unknown. It has no much larger one-base neighbor in the sample; base qualities were not kept.

The sequence came from a woman aged 18 to 35 who had recovered from COVID-19. The sample taken for sequencing was PBMCs or T cells enriched from blood (not recorded which). The rearranged segments are TRBV27 and TRBJ2-2; no D segment can be confidently identified. The nucleotide sequence is given as TGTGCCAGCAGTTTATTCCCACTAAACACCGGGGAGCTGTTTTTT. This codes for CASSLFPLNTGELFF.